The 5 T cell receptor beta chains below come from one sample, sequenced in a study of blood T cell repertoires in COVID-19. Only in-frame clones appear in the TCRdb table, and some are missing; sequencing was by immunoSEQ multiplex PCR. The sample yields about 68,000 clones, over 75% seen once. The material sequenced was peripheral blood. These receptors were collected from a man in his forties or fifties with acute or convalescent COVID-19.

About this clone: This CDR3 is also generated by other DNA sequences in the sample. V and J are TRBV27 and TRBJ2-1; possible D gene TRBD1, 6 bases. V was trimmed by 7 bases and J by 3 bases, leaving 13 bases between them. The CDR3 extends over 14 amino acids. Germline V gene sequence: CDR1 MNHEY, CDR2 SMNVEV (reference sequence). This CDR3 reads CASTRGRGYNEQFF. The CDR3 DNA reads as TGTGCCAGCACCCGGGGCAGGGGCTACAATGAGCAGTTCTTC.

V usage is TRBV4-1 and J usage is TRBJ2-7; TRBD1 might be the D (5 bases). The CDR3 length is 15 residues. Germline lookup yields CDR1 MGHRA and CDR2 YSYEKL. V lost 4 bases and J 3 bases, leaving 16 bases between the germline ends. CDR3 DNA sequence: TGCGCCAGCAGCCTGGGAACCAAGGGGTGCTACGAGCAGTACTTC. Amino acid sequence: CASSLGTKGCYEQYF.

This clone occurred a few times. The chain has TRBV6-5 and TRBJ2-3, with 7 nucleotides matching TRBD1. The CDR3 contains 13 residues. V shed 6 bases, J shed 6 bases, and the junction held 6 bases outside the gene matches. Germline lookup yields CDR1 MNHEY and CDR2 SVGAGI. CDR3 bases: TGTGCCAGCAGATTAGGGGGCGTCGATACGCAGTATTTT. Its translation: CASRLGGVDTQYF.

Comment on this clone: Other nucleotide sequences in the sample specify the same CDR3. The chain is built from TRBV10-2 and TRBJ1-2; the D gene is possibly TRBD1 (5 bases). In germline, CDR1 is WSHSY, CDR2 SAAADI. The CDR3 has 14 residues. Deletions cut 0 bases from V and 3 bases from J, with 8 bases between. This chain's CDR3 is CASSESAGHYGYTF. CDR3 nucleotides: TGCGCCAGCAGTGAGTCGGCAGGGCACTATGGCTACACCTTC.

This clone has a handful of counts. V gene TRBV9 combines with J gene TRBJ2-7, with 7 bases lining up with TRBD1. The V gene's germline CDR1 is SGDLS and CDR2 YYNGEE. The junction had 5 bases not matched to a gene; V was cut back by 2 bases and J by 3 bases. The CDR3 spans 14 residues. DNA for the CDR3: TGTGCCAGCAGCGTCGGGACAGAGATCTACGAGCAGTACTTC. Protein: CASSVGTEIYEQYF. Full variable domain (missing parts from reference TRBV9 and TRBJ2-7): DSGVTQTPKHLITATGQRVTLRCSPRSGDLSVYWYQQSLDQGLQFLIQYYNGEERAKGNILERFSAQQFPDLHSELNLSSLELGDSALYFCASSVGTEIYEQYFGPGTRLTVT.